The entry below gives a single T cell receptor beta chain sequence along with its context. The antigen is undetermined. The sample is drawn from a study of cytomegalovirus exposure and HLA in healthy donors. Study results and limitations: The classifier was said to identify cytomegalovirus status with high specificity and sensitivity.

Donors came from a validation cohort of 90 to 150 subjects, distinct from the first 666-subject cohort. The germline CDR1 and CDR2 sequences are MGHRA and YSYEKL. This CDR3 has 19 residues. With 1 base clipped from V and 4 bases from J, the junction kept 14 bases outside the gene matches. Clones were read by immunoSEQ multiplex PCR, and TCRdb kept only the in-frame ones, dropping some. The data hold about 110,000 clones, with over 75% observed a single time. Input material: PBMCs. The source is a woman in her thirties in good health and CMV-seropositive. The chain links TRBV4-1 to TRBJ2-2; TRBD2 agrees at 8 bases. CDR3 sequence: CASSQAGGRTYMGTGELFF. CDR3 nucleotide sequence: TGCGCCAGCAGCCAAGCCGGCGGGAGGACATACATGGGCACCGGGGAGCTGTTTTTT.